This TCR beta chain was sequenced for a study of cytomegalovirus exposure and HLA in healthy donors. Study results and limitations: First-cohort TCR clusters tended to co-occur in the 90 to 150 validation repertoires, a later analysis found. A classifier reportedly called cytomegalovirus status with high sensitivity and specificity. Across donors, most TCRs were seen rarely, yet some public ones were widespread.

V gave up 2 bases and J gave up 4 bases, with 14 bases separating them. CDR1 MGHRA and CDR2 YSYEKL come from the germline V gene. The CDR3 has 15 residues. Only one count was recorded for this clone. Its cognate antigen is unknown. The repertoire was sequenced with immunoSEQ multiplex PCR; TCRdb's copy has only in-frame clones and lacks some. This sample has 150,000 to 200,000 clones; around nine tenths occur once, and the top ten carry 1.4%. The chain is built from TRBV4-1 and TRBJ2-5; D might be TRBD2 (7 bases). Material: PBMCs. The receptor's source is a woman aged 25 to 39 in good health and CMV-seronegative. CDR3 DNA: TGCGCCAGCAGCCAACTCGGGGGGCCCCTAGAGACCCAGTACTTC. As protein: CASSQLGGPLETQYF.